This T cell receptor beta chain was retrieved from a study of graft-versus-host responses after intestinal transplantation. Study as a whole: Grafts were multivisceral, liver-intestinal, or isolated intestinal. The study gave all recipients anti-thymocyte globulin induction, then tacrolimus and steroids for roughly 3 years.

The CDR3 spans 13 residues. Germline assignment: CDR1 SGHTA and CDR2 FQGNSA. Deletions cut 1 base from V and 9 bases from J, with 10 bases between. About this clone itself: Its antigen remains unidentified.

Study conclusions and caveats: Recipient bone marrow held GvH clones, some seen earlier in ileum or blood. Allografts of patients with graft-donor T cell macrochimerism showed high graft-versus-host to host-versus-graft clone ratios.

This table comes from immunoSEQ multiplex PCR, and its TCRdb copy is limited to in-frame clones, with some not included. The sample has approximately 120,000 clones, just over 90% seen once. The source was unstimulated CD4+ T cells sorted from spleen or lymph node cells, collected before intestinal transplant. This TCR derives from a human donor who received an intestinal transplant. V and J are TRBV7-2 and TRBJ2-1; D ambiguous. The CDR3 sequence: CASSLGGQREQFF. The CDR3 DNA sequence: TGTGCCAGCAGCTTAGGGGGTCAGCGTGAGCAGTTCTTC.